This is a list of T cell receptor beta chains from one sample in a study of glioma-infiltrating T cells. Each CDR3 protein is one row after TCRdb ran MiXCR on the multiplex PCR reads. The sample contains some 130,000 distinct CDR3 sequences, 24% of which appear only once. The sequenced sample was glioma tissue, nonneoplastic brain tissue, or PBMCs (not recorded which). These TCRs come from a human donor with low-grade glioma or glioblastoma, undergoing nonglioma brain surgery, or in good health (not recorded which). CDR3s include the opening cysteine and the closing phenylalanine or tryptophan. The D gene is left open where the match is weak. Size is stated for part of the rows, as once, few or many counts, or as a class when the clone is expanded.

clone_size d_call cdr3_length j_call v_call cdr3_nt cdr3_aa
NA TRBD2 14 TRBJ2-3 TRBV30 TGTGCCTGGACCTGGGGGGGGGGCACAGATACGCAGTATTTT CAWTWGGGTDTQYF
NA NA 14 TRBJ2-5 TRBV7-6 TGTGCCAGCAGCCTGGACCTTGGCGAAGAGACCCAGTACTTC CASSLDLGEETQYF
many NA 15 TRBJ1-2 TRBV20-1 TGCAGTGCTAGAGAAGGGGAATCGAATAACTATGGCTACACCTTC CSAREGESNNYGYTF
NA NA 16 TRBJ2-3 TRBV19 TGTGCCAGTAGTGGACGGGACACCCAATCCACAGATACGCAGTATTTT CASSGRDTQSTDTQYF
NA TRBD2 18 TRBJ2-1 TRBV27 TGTGCCAGCAGTTTAAGGGGGACTAGCGGGGGGGTATACAATGAGCAGTTCTTC CASSLRGTSGGVYNEQFF
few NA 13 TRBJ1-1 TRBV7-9 TGTGCCAGCAGCGAGGGACTGAACACTGAAGCTTTCTTT CASSEGLNTEAFF
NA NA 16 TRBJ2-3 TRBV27 TGTGCCAGCAGTATCGGGGCAGAGGCACTCACAGATACGCAGTATTTT CASSIGAEALTDTQYF
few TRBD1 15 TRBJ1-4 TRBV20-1 TGCAGTGCACACGAAACAGGGGCCTTTAATGAAAAACTGTTTTTT CSAHETGAFNEKLFF
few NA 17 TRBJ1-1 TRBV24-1 TGTGCCACCAGTGATTTGAACCCTCGTTCAGGGCAGGCTGAAGCTTTCTTT CATSDLNPRSGQAEAFF
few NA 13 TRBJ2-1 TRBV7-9 TGTGCCAGCACCCCATGGCGGGACAATGAGCAGTTCTTC CASTPWRDNEQFF
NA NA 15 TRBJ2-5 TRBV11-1 TGTGCCAGCAGCTTAGGGGGGGCCGGCCAAGAGACCCAGTACTTC CASSLGGAGQETQYF